This is a list of T cell receptor beta chains from one sample in a study of blood T cell repertoires in COVID-19. The method was immunoSEQ multiplex PCR; TCRdb's version includes in-frame clones alone and lacks a portion of them. The sample has a few hundred thousand clones, roughly 90% seen once. Sequences were obtained from peripheral blood. These receptors were collected from a woman aged 25 to 39 with COVID-19, enrolled during active disease. Each CDR3 is given with its conserved first and last residue. The D gene is left open where the match is weak. Clone size is stated in some rows and not others, as once, few, many or a class when expanded.

few,TRBV21-1,NA,TRBJ1-6,TGTGCCAGCGGAGGGATGGGGAAGAATTCACCCCTCCACTTT,CASGGMGKNSPLHF
NA,TRBV2,TRBD1,TRBJ1-4,TGTGCCACCTCTCGCGACAGGGAAAAGGAAAAACTGTTTTTT,CATSRDREKEKLFF
NA,TRBV19,TRBD1,TRBJ2-7,TGTGCCAGTAGTGTGGGACAGCCGAGCTCCTACGAGCAGTACTTC,CASSVGQPSSYEQYF
NA,TRBV5-1,NA,TRBJ2-2,TGCGCCAGCAGCTTGGGGGGGCCCGGGGAGCTGTTTTTT,CASSLGGPGELFF
NA,TRBV19,NA,TRBJ2-1,TGTGCCAGTAGTATTCGGCAGGGGGGCAATGAGCAGTTCTTC,CASSIRQGGNEQFF
NA,TRBV29-1,NA,TRBJ2-3,TGCAGCACACTAGGGGGTTTCACAGATACGCAGTATTTT,CSTLGGFTDTQYF
NA,TRBV9,TRBD1,TRBJ2-1,TGTGCCAGCAGCGATAAACGTGACAGGGCCCTCCACAATGAGCAGTTCTTC,CASSDKRDRALHNEQFF
NA,TRBV11-3,TRBD1,TRBJ2-6,TGTGCCAGCAGCTTAGCAGGGGGCGCCTCTGGGGCCAACGTCCTGACTTTC,CASSLAGGASGANVLTF
NA,TRBV28,NA,TRBJ1-2,TGTGCCAGCAGCCCAGGGGCGTATAATGGCTACACCTTC,CASSPGAYNGYTF
once,TRBV9,NA,TRBJ2-3,TGTGCCAGCAGCGATACGCCCAGGCCTCCTCTAAGCACAGATACGCAGTATTTT,CASSDTPRPPLSTDTQYF
NA,TRBV6-2/TRBV6-3,TRBD1,TRBJ1-2,TGTGCCAGCAGTTCCCACCCGGACAGGGACTCCTATGGCTACACCTTC,CASSSHPDRDSYGYTF
NA,TRBV19,TRBD1,TRBJ1-4,TGTGCCAGTAGTATGGGACAGGGTGAAAAACTGTTTTTT,CASSMGQGEKLFF
NA,TRBV30,TRBD1,TRBJ1-2,TGTGCCTGGAGTAGGCATGGGGCAGGGGGCGCCCACTATGGCTACACCTTC,CAWSRHGAGGAHYGYTF
NA,TRBV21-1,NA,TRBJ1-2,TGTGCCAGCAGCAACGGGAAACACTATGGCTACACCTTC,CASSNGKHYGYTF
NA,TRBV6-1,TRBD1,TRBJ1-2,TGTGCCAGCAGTGAGACCTTCGGCGGGACAGGGTCCTACCCATATGGCTACACCTTC,CASSETFGGTGSYPYGYTF
NA,TRBV5-1,TRBD1,TRBJ1-6,TGCGCCAGCAGCTCGACAGGGGGTTCCTATAATTCACCCCTCCACTTT,CASSSTGGSYNSPLHF
NA,TRBV28,TRBD1,TRBJ1-3,TGTGCCAGCCGACAGGGGGCGGGAGGAAACACCATATATTTT,CASRQGAGGNTIYF
NA,TRBV27,NA,TRBJ2-1,TGTGCCAGCAGTCTAGCCCCTTTAGTAAGGGAGAATAATGAGCAGTTCTTC,CASSLAPLVRENNEQFF
NA,TRBV19,TRBD1,TRBJ2-2,TGTGCCATTTCATCAGGGGGCTACGGGGAGCTGTTTTTT,CAISSGGYGELFF
NA,TRBV5-5,TRBD2,TRBJ2-1,TGTGCCAGCAGCTTGGACGGACTAGCGGGATACAATGAGCAGTTCTTC,CASSLDGLAGYNEQFF
NA,TRBV15,NA,TRBJ2-7,TGTGCCACCAGCAGAGATTTTGGGGCCGAGCAGTACTTC,CATSRDFGAEQYF
NA,TRBV15,NA,TRBJ2-3,TGTGCCACCAGCAGAGGTGAGCGGTCTAGCACAGATACGCAGTATTTT,CATSRGERSSTDTQYF
NA,TRBV28,NA,TRBJ1-2,TGTGCCAGCGTAAGGGCAGGGGAAGAGGGTGGCTACACCTTC,CASVRAGEEGGYTF
once,TRBV18,TRBD1,TRBJ2-1,TGTGCCAGCTCACCACCGCCGGGACAGGGAGGTGGGAATGAGCAGTTCTTC,CASSPPPGQGGGNEQFF
NA,TRBV6-2/TRBV6-3,TRBD1,TRBJ2-3,TGTGCCAGCAGTTACTCGGGGACAGGGAGAGGAGATACGCAGTATTTT,CASSYSGTGRGDTQYF
NA,TRBV25-1,TRBD2,TRBJ2-1,TGTGCCAGCAGTCCCGGGACTAGCGGGGACCGGGAGCAGTTCTTC,CASSPGTSGDREQFF
NA,TRBV7-9,TRBD1,TRBJ1-1,TGTGCCAGCAGCCTACAGGGGATGAACACTGAAGCTTTCTTT,CASSLQGMNTEAFF
NA,TRBV6-5,TRBD1,TRBJ2-1,TGTGCCAGCAGAACCACAGGGGACGAGCAGTTCTTC,CASRTTGDEQFF
NA,TRBV9,NA,TRBJ2-3,TGTGCCAGCAGCGCAGGCCGTGGAACAGATACGCAGTATTTT,CASSAGRGTDTQYF
NA,TRBV29-1,TRBD2,TRBJ2-1,TGCAGCGTTGAAGGAGCCCCTCTGGCGGGAGGAGTCTACAATGAGCAGTTCTTC,CSVEGAPLAGGVYNEQFF
NA,TRBV11-2,TRBD2,TRBJ2-1,TGTGCCAGCAGCCCGAAGGGACTAGCGGGAGTGGCCTACAATGAGCAGTTCTTC,CASSPKGLAGVAYNEQFF
NA,TRBV2,NA,TRBJ2-7,TGTGCCAGCAGCTCAGGGTACGAGCAGTACTTC,CASSSGYEQYF
few,TRBV14,NA,TRBJ1-1,TGTGCCAGCAGCCACTATCCGTTGAACACTGAAGCTTTCTTT,CASSHYPLNTEAFF
NA,TRBV3-1/TRBV3-2,TRBD2,TRBJ2-1,TGTGCCAGCAGCCATCCAAGGACTAGCACTTCCTACAATGAGCAGTTCTTC,CASSHPRTSTSYNEQFF
once,TRBV11-2,NA,TRBJ1-4,TGTGCCAGCAGCTTAGGCAGGGAGGGCGAAAAACTGTTTTTT,CASSLGREGEKLFF